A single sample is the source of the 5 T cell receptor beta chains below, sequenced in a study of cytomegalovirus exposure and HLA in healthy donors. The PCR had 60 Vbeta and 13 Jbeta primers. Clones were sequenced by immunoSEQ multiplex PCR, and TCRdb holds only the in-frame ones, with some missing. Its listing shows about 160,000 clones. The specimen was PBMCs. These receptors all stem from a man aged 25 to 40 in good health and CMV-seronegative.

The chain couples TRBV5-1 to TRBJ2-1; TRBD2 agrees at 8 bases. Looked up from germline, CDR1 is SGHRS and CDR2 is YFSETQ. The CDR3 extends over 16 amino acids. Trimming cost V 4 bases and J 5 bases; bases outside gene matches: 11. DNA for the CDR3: TGCGCCAGCAGCACACACCCCCCGGGACTAGACAATGAGCAGTTCTTC. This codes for CASSTHPPGLDNEQFF.

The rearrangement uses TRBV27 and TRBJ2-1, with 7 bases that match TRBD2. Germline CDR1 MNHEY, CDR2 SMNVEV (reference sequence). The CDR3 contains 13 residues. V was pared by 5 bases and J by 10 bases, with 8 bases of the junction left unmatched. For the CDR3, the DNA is TGTGCCAGCAGTCTCCTCAGGGAGGGGGAGCAGTTCTTC. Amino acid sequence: CASSLLREGEQFF.

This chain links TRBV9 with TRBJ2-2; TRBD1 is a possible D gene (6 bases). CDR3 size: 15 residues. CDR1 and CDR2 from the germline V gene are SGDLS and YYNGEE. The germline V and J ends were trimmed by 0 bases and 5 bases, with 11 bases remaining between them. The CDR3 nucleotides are TGTGCCAGCAGCGTAGTTGGACAGATGACCGGGGAGCTGTTTTTT. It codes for CASSVVGQMTGELFF.

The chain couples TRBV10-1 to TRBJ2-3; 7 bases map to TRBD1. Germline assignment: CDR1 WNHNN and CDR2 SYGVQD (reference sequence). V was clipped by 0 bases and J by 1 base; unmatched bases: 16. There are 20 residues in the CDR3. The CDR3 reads CASSESRVTRIGGGTDTQYF. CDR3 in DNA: TGCGCCAGCAGTGAGTCAAGGGTTACGAGGATAGGGGGCGGCACAGATACGCAGTATTTT.

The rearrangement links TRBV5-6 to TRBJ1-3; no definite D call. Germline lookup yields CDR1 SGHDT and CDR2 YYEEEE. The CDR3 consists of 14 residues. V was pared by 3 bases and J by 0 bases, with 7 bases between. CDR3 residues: CASSSKSSGNTIYF. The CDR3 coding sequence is TGTGCCAGCAGCTCCAAGAGCTCTGGAAACACCATATATTTT.